The 11 T cell receptor beta chains in this list originate from one sample, sequenced in a study of blood T cell repertoires in COVID-19. Clones were read by immunoSEQ multiplex PCR, and TCRdb kept only the in-frame ones, dropping some. The sample has 100,000 to 150,000 clones; roughly 90% are singletons. Sequenced input: peripheral blood. All receptors come from a man in his fifties with COVID-19, enrolled during active disease.

This chain joins TRBV24-1 and TRBJ1-5, with D possibly being TRBD1 (5 bases). V was shortened by 2 bases and J by 2 bases, with 9 bases between the two germline ends. The germline gives CDR1 KGHDR, CDR2 SFDVKD. The CDR3 totals 15 residues. The CDR3 is CATSDWGDGNQPQHF. The CDR3 DNA reads TGTGCCACCAGTGATTGGGGGGACGGCAATCAGCCCCAGCATTTT.

V gene TRBV14 combines with J gene TRBJ2-1; D unresolved. Germline values: CDR1 SGHDN, CDR2 FVKESK. This CDR3 is 15 amino acids long. V was shortened by 2 bases and J by 9 bases, with 17 bases between the two germline ends. CDR3: CASSQNVAAPVEQFF. CDR3 DNA: TGTGCCAGCAGCCAAAATGTAGCCGCTCCGGTTGAGCAGTTCTTC.

V usage is TRBV9 and J usage is TRBJ2-1, with a weak D call TRBD1 (5 bases). Trimming took 4 bases from V and 8 from J, leaving 19 bases between them. The CDR3 has 15 amino acids. Germline CDR1 SGDLS, CDR2 YYNGEE. The CDR3 nucleotides are TGTGCCAGCAGCCCTAGTGGGGCGCTTGGCCATGAGCAGTTCTTC. Protein product: CASSPSGALGHEQFF.

The chain couples TRBV28 to TRBJ2-7; 8 nucleotides agree with TRBD1. J gave up 0 bases and V 6 bases, and 7 bases lay outside the gene matches. The CDR3 runs 15 residues. The germline V gene encodes CDR1 MDHEN and CDR2 SYDVKM. The CDR3 DNA follows: TGTGCCAGCAGCATGCGGCAGGGGGCCTCCTACGAGCAGTACTTC. It translates to CASSMRQGASYEQYF. Based on the CDR3 plus reference TRBV28 and TRBJ2-7, the full variable domain is DVKVTQSSRYLVKRTGEKVFLECVQDMDHENMFWYRQDPGLGLRLIYFSYDVKMKEKGDIPEGYSVSREKKERFSLILESASTNQTSMYLCASSMRQGASYEQYFGPGTRLTVT.

This clone was detected only once. The gene calls are TRBV6-7 and TRBJ1-6; 8 positions agree with TRBD1. TRBV6-7 is given ORF status, its function remaining uncertain. V lost 5 bases, J lost 9 bases, and 12 bases stayed unmatched. This CDR3 contains 16 residues. CDR3 sequence reads: CASSPEWNRGCSPLHF. For the CDR3, the DNA is TGTGCCAGCAGTCCCGAATGGAACAGGGGGTGTTCACCCCTCCACTTT.

The J gene is TRBJ2-5, the V gene TRBV6-5; D perhaps matches TRBD2 (7 bases). From germline, CDR1 is MNHEY and CDR2 SVGAGI. Deletions cut 9 bases from V and 7 bases from J, with 18 bases between. The length of the CDR3 is 13 residues. CDR3 sequence: CASSGGGSGTQYF. The CDR3 coding sequence is TGTGCCAGTTCCGGGGGCGGGAGTGGGACCCAGTACTTC.

The chain has TRBV29-1 and TRBJ2-3; the D gene is possibly TRBD2 (5 bases). Trimming removed 0 bases from V and 3 bases from J, with 10 bases in between. The CDR3 is 14 amino acids. Germline V gene data show CDR1 as SQVTM and CDR2 as ANQGSEA. CDR3 residues: CSVEEARATDTQYF. The DNA of the CDR3 is TGCAGCGTTGAAGAAGCGCGGGCTACAGATACGCAGTATTTT.

As concerns this clone: This sample includes further DNA sequences coding for the same CDR3. CDR3 coding DNA: TGTGCCAGCTCACCGGAGCAGGGGTCCTCGGGAGAGCAGTACTTC. Translated: CASSPEQGSSGEQYF. V is TRBV18 and J is TRBJ2-7; D perhaps matches TRBD1 (6 bases). Trimming shortened V by 3 bases and J by 7 bases, and 19 bases separated the two germline ends. In germline, CDR1 is KGHSH, CDR2 LQKENI. The CDR3 has 15 residues.

Points on this clone: Other DNA variants within this sample encode the same CDR3. The chain recombines TRBV28 with TRBJ1-5, with D maybe TRBD1 (5 bases). In germline, CDR1 is MDHEN, CDR2 SYDVKM. V dropped 3 bases and J dropped 2 bases, with 11 bases sitting between them. CDR3 length: 15 residues. As DNA, the CDR3 is TGTGCCAGCAGTTTTCAGGGAAGGGGCAATCAGCCCCAGCATTTT. The encoded protein is CASSFQGRGNQPQHF.

This chain uses TRBV10-3 with TRBJ2-2; weak D call: TRBD2 (6 bases). The V and J ends lost 0 bases and 1 base respectively, with 9 bases between them. Per the germline V gene, CDR1 is ENHRY and CDR2 is SYGVKD. The CDR3 sequence is 16 residues long. For the CDR3, the DNA is TGTGCCATCAGTGAGTCTGGCGGGGTGAACACCGGGGAGCTGTTTTTT. This gives the protein CAISESGGVNTGELFF.

V and J are TRBV29-1 and TRBJ2-3; 7 bases are a match to TRBD2. The CDR3 has 11 residues. Germline V gene sequence: CDR1 SQVTM, CDR2 ANQGSEA. The DNA of the CDR3 is TGCGTTGGGGGGGGCACAGATACGCAGTATTTT. Translation gives CVGGGTDTQYF.